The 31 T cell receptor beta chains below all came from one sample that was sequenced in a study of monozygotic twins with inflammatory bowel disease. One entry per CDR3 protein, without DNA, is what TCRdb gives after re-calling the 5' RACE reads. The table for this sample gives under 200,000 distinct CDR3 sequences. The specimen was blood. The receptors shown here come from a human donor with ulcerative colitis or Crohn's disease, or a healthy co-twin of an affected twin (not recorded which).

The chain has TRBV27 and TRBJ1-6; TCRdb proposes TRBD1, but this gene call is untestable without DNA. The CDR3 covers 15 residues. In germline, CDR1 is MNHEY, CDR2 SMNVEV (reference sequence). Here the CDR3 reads CASSTQGLGNSPLHF.

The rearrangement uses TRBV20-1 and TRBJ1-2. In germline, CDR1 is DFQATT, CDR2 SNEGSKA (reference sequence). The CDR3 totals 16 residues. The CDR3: CSAIQPGPTRMYGYTF.

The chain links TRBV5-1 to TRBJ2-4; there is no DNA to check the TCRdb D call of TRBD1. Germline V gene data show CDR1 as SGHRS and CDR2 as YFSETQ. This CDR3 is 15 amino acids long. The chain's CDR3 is CASSLDDREAAIQYF.

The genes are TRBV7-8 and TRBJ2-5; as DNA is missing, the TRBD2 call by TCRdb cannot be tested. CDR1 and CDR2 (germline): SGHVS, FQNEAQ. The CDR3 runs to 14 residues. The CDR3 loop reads CASSTLLDQETQYF.

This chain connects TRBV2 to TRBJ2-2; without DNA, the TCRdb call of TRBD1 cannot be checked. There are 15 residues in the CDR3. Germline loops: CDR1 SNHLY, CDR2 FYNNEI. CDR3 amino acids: CASSKTGEATGELFF.

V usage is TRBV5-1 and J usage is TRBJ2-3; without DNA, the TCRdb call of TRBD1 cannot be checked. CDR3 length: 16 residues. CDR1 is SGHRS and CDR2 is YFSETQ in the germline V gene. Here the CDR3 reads CASSPEGRRNTDTQYF.

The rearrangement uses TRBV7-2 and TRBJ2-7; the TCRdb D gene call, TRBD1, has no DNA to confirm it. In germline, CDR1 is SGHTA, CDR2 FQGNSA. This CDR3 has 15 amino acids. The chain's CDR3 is CASSPRGPNSYEQYF.

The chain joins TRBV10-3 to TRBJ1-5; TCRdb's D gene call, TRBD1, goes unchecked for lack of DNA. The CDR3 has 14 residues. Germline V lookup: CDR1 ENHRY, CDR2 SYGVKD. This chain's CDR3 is CAISEGRGNQPQHF.

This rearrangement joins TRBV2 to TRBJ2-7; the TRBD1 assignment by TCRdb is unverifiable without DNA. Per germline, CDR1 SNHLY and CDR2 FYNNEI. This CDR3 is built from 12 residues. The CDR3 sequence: CASSDAGDPQYF.

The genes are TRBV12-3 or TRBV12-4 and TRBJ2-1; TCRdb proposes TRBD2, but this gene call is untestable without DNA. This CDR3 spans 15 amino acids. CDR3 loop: CASSLRTSVNNEQFF.

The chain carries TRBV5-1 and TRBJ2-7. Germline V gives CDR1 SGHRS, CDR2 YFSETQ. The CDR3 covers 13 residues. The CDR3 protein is CASSSLDGYEQYF.

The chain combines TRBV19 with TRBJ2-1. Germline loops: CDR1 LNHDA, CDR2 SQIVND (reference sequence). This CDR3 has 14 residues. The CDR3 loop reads CASSIDTAYNEQFF. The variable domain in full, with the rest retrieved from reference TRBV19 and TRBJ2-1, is DGGITQSPKYLFRKEGQNVTLSCEQNLNHDAMYWYRQDPGQGLRLIYYSQIVNDFQKGDIAEGYSVSREKKESFPLTVTSAQKNPTAFYLCASSIDTAYNEQFFGPGTRLTVL.

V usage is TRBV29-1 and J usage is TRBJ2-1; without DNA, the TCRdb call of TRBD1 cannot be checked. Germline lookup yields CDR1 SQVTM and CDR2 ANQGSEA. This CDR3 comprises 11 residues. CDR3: CSVDVSGNPFF.

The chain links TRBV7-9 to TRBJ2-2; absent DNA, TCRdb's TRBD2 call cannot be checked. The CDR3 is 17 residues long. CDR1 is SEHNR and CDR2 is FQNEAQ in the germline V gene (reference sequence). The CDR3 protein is CASSAEGLARNTGELFF.

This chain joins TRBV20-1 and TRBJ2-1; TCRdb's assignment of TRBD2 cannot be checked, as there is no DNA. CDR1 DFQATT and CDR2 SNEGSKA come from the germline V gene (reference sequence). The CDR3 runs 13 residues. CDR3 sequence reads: CSARTSAMNEQFF.

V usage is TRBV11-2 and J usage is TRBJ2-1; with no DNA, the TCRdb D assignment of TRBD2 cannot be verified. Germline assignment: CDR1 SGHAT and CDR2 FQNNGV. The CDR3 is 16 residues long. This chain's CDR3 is CASSLDLAGGSHEQFF.

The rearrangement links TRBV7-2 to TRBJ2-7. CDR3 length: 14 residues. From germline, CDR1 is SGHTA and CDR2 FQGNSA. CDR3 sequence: CASSFTGAAYEQYF. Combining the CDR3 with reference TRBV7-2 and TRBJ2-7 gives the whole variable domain GAGVSQSPSNKVTEKGKDVELRCDPISGHTALYWYRQSLGQGLEFLIYFQGNSAPDKSGLPSDRFSAERTGGSVSTLTIQRTQQEDSAVYLCASSFTGAAYEQYFGPGTRLTVT.

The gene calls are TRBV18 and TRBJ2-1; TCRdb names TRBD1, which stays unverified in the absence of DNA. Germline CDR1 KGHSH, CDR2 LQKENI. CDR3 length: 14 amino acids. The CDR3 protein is CASSPRTGHNEQFF.

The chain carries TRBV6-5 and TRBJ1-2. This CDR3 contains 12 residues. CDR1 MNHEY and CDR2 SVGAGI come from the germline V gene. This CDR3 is CASKGGFYGYTF.

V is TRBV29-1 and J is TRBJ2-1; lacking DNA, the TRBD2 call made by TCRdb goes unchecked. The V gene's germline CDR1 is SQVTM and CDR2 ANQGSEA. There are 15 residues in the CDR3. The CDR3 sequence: CSVEVVTGRAYEQFF.

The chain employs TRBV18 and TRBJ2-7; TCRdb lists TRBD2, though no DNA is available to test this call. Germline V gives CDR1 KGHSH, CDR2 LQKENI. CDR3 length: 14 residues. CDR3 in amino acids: CASSPGLIDYEQYF.

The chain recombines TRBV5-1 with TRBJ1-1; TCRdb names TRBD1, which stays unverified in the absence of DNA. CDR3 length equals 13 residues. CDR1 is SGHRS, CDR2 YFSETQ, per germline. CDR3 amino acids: CASRSPGDTEAFF. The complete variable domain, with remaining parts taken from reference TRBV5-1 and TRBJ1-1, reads KAGVTQTPRYLIKTRGQQVTLSCSPISGHRSVSWYQQTPGQGLQFLFEYFSETQRNKGNFPGRFSGRQFSNSRSEMNVSTLELGDSALYLCASRSPGDTEAFFGQGTRLTVV.

Here the CDR3 reads CASSLEAMGANVLTF. This sequence joins TRBV7-6 and TRBJ2-6. The CDR3 is 15 amino acids. Germline CDR1 reads SGHVS; CDR2 reads FNYEAQ.

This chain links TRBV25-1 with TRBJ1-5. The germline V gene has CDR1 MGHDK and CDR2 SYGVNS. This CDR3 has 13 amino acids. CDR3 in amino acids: CASGEGTNQPQHF.

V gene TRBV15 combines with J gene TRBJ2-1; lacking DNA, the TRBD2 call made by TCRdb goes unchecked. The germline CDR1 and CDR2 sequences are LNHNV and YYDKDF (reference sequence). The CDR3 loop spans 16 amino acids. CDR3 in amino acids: CATSREGLAFVHEQFF.

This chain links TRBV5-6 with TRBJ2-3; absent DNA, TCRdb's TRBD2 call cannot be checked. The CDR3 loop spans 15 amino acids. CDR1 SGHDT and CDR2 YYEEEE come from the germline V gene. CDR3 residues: CASSRRTSGTDTQYF.

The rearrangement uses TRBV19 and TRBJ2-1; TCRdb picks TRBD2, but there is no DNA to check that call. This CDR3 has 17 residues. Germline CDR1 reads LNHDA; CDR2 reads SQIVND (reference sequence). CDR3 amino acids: CASSIDVSPGYYNEQFF. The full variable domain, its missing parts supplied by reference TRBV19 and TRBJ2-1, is DGGITQSPKYLFRKEGQNVTLSCEQNLNHDAMYWYRQDPGQGLRLIYYSQIVNDFQKGDIAEGYSVSREKKESFPLTVTSAQKNPTAFYLCASSIDVSPGYYNEQFFGPGTRLTVL.

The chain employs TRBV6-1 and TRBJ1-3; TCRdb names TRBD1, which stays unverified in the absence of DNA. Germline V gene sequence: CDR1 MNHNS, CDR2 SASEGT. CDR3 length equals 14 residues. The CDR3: CASSRDSFRVTIYF.

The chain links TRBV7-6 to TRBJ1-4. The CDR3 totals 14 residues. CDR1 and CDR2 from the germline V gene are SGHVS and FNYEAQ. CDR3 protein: CASSSNGRGEKLFF.

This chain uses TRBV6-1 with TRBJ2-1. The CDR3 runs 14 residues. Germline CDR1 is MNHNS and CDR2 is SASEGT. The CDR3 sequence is CASTNSRIYNEQFF.

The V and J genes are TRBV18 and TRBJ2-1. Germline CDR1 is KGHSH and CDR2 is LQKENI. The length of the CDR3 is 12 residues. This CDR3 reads CASSPNANEQFF.